The 32 T cell receptor beta chains below all came from one sample that was sequenced in a study of CD8 T cell repertoires and HIV-1 epitope variants. For these receptors, no antigen is known. Profiling relied on immunoSEQ multiplex PCR, and the TCRdb table lists in-frame clones only, not all of them. The profile shows fewer than 7,000 clones, over 50% of them singletons. The sample consisted of cultured CD8+ T cells derived from PBMCs. Receptor source: a male donor with HIV.

The J gene is TRBJ1-1, the V gene TRBV27; 9 positions match TRBD1. CDR1 and CDR2 (germline): MNHEY, SMNVEV (reference sequence). This CDR3 has 16 amino acids. V shed 2 bases, J shed 1 base, and the junction held 5 bases outside the gene matches. The CDR3 here is CASSLRQGVWNTEAFF. The CDR3 DNA sequence: TGTGCCAGCAGTTTAAGACAGGGGGTATGGAACACTGAAGCTTTCTTT.

This clone was seen more than once but under ten times. This chain joins TRBV29-1 and TRBJ2-7; 7 bases map to TRBD1. Germline V lookup: CDR1 SQVTM, CDR2 ANQGSEA. The junction had 5 bases not matched to a gene; V was cut back by 5 bases and J by 1 base. CDR3 length equals 13 residues. CDR3 loop: CSVTGDSSYEQYF. CDR3 sequence (DNA): TGCAGCGTTACTGGGGACAGTTCCTACGAGCAGTACTTC.

The chain couples TRBV28 to TRBJ2-7; D could derive from TRBD1 or TRBD2 (5 bases each). Germline V gene data show CDR1 as MDHEN and CDR2 as SYDVKM. V lost 5 bases to trimming and J lost 1 base, with 18 bases between them. This CDR3 region has 16 residues. The CDR3 DNA is TGTGCCAGCAGTGTATCCTCCGGGACGGTGTCCTACGAGCAGTACTTC. It codes for CASSVSSGTVSYEQYF.

V is TRBV4-1 and J is TRBJ2-5; 13 bases agree with TRBD2. The CDR3 length is 19 residues. CDR1 is MGHRA, CDR2 YSYEKL, per germline. J lost 4 bases, V lost 5 bases, and 16 bases had no gene match. This CDR3 is CASSAPGLAGKENRETQYF. CDR3 DNA: TGCGCCAGCAGCGCACCGGGACTAGCGGGAAAGGAGAATCGAGAGACCCAGTACTTC.

This clone turned up a few times. The chain joins TRBV29-1 to TRBJ1-1; a possible D gene is TRBD1 (6 bases). CDR1 is SQVTM, CDR2 ANQGSEA, per germline. The length of the CDR3 is 11 residues. V was trimmed by 5 bases and J by 6 bases, leaving 10 bases between them. CDR3 amino acids: CSVLQGAEAFF. For the CDR3, the DNA is TGCAGCGTTTTACAGGGTGCTGAAGCTTTCTTT.

The chain employs TRBV6-1 and TRBJ2-7, with D hard to call. The CDR3 spans 14 residues. V lost 0 bases and J 4 bases, leaving 10 bases between the germline ends. The germline V gene encodes CDR1 MNHNS and CDR2 SASEGT. CDR3 bases: TGTGCCAGCAGTGAAGCGCGGAAAGGGTACGAGCAGTACTTC. This sequence encodes CASSEARKGYEQYF.

The chain is built from TRBV28 and TRBJ2-6; the match to TRBD2 covers 8 bases. The CDR3 sequence is 17 residues long. The germline CDR1 and CDR2 sequences are MDHEN and SYDVKM. The ends lost 7 bases at V and 3 bases at J; junction bases unmatched: 11. The CDR3 here is CASTPVAGGGGANVLTF. As DNA, the CDR3 is TGTGCCAGCACCCCGGTTGCGGGGGGAGGTGGGGCCAACGTCCTGACTTTC.

The count of this clone is one. This rearrangement joins TRBV29-1 to TRBJ2-1; D possibly uses TRBD1 or TRBD2 (7 bases each). CDR1 SQVTM and CDR2 ANQGSEA come from the germline V gene. The CDR3 consists of 16 residues. The V gene lost 6 bases and the J gene lost 5 bases, with 23 bases spanning the gap. CDR3 DNA: TGCAGCGTCGACTCGACGGGGGGACAGTTAAACAATGAGCAGTTCTTC. Translated, it gives CSVDSTGGQLNNEQFF.

In DNA form, the CDR3 reads TGTGCCAGCAGTCCGGGACAGGTGCTACACGAGCAGTACTTC. Residues: CASSPGQVLHEQYF. The V and J genes are TRBV27 and TRBJ2-7, with 8 nucleotides matching TRBD1. The germline gives CDR1 MNHEY, CDR2 SMNVEV (reference sequence). The CDR3 is made up of 14 amino acids. The V segment lost 5 bases and the J segment 5 bases; nucleotides outside the gene matches: 8.

The chain uses TRBV7-9 and TRBJ1-5, with D possibly TRBD1 on 5 matching bases. The CDR3 contains 14 residues. Germline CDR1 and CDR2: SEHNR and FQNEAQ (reference sequence). The V end was cut by 1 base, the J end by 3 bases, with 7 bases between. The CDR3 sequence is CASSLGQSNQPQHF. In nucleotides, the CDR3 is TGTGCCAGCAGCTTAGGACAGTCCAATCAGCCCCAGCATTTT.

V usage is TRBV29-1 and J usage is TRBJ2-7; possibly TRBD2 for D (5 bases). Germline-derived CDR1 and CDR2 are SQVTM and ANQGSEA. The V end lost 3 bases, the J end lost 0 bases, and 15 bases lay between the germline ends. This CDR3 comprises 15 residues. This CDR3 reads CSVDGNPTSSYEQYF. DNA for the CDR3: TGCAGCGTTGATGGAAACCCCACTAGCTCCTACGAGCAGTACTTC.

CDR3 protein: CASSLIYNEQFF. Here the CDR3 DNA reads TGTGCCAGCAGCTTAATATACAATGAGCAGTTCTTC. This sequence joins TRBV11-3 and TRBJ2-1; D is undetermined. Germline V gene sequence: CDR1 SGHNT, CDR2 YENEEA. This CDR3 comprises 12 residues. The V end lost 2 bases, the J end lost 4 bases, and 3 bases lay between the germline ends.

This clone was detected a few times. This chain links TRBV15 with TRBJ1-2; the D gene is possibly TRBD1 (5 bases). The CDR3 is made up of 15 amino acids. Germline V gives CDR1 LNHNV, CDR2 YYDKDF (reference sequence). V lost 1 base and J lost 3, with 12 bases in between. The CDR3 coding sequence is TGTGCCACCAGCAGAGCGGGGGATGGAGACTATGGCTACACCTTC. The encoded protein is CATSRAGDGDYGYTF.

The V gene is TRBV6-1, the J gene TRBJ2-2, with D hard to call. CDR3 size: 14 residues. The V gene's germline CDR1 is MNHNS and CDR2 SASEGT. Deletions cut 1 base from V and 6 bases from J, with 9 bases between. CDR3 sequence: CASSEDVGSGELFF. CDR3 nucleotides: TGTGCCAGCAGTGAAGACGTCGGTTCCGGGGAGCTGTTTTTT.

The chain has TRBV27 and TRBJ2-7, with a weak D call TRBD2 (7 bases). The V end lost 6 bases, the J end lost 2 bases, and 17 bases lay between the germline ends. The CDR3 length is 15 residues. Germline-derived CDR1 and CDR2 are MNHEY and SMNVEV (reference sequence). CDR3 in DNA: TGTGCCAGCAGGGGGCTGGCCGGGGGGCCCTACGAGCAGTACTTC. Translating gives CASRGLAGGPYEQYF.

The chain has TRBV13 and TRBJ2-7; 9 bases are a match to TRBD2. The V gene end was trimmed by 5 bases and the J gene end by 2 bases; junction bases not matched to a gene: 7. Germline V CDR1 and CDR2: PRHDT, FYEKMQ (reference sequence). The CDR3 runs 15 residues. The CDR3 region has the DNA TGTGCCAGCAGCCCCGGACTAGCGTTAGCCTACGAGCAGTACTTC. Amino acids: CASSPGLALAYEQYF.

This CDR3 is CASSVAGTTNYGYTF. CDR3 coding DNA: TGTGCCAGCAGCGTAGCTGGAACGACTAACTATGGCTACACCTTC. The rearrangement joins TRBV9 to TRBJ1-2; no definite D call. Germline V gene data show CDR1 as SGDLS and CDR2 as YYNGEE. V was shortened by 0 bases and J by 0 bases, with 9 bases between the two germline ends. The CDR3 sequence is 15 residues long.

V gene TRBV2 combines with J gene TRBJ1-5; D possibly corresponds to TRBD1 (5 bases). Trimming stripped 2 bases from V and 9 bases from J, with 17 bases between. Per the germline V gene, CDR1 is SNHLY and CDR2 is FYNNEI. The CDR3 consists of 15 residues. This CDR3 is CASSEPGRTFVPQHF. As DNA, the CDR3 is TGTGCCAGCAGTGAACCCGGACGGACATTTGTGCCCCAGCATTTT.

This sequence joins TRBV4-3 and TRBJ2-2; 12 nucleotides line up with TRBD2. CDR1 is LGHNA, CDR2 YSLEER, per germline. V trimming: 0 bases; J trimming: 7 bases; junction bases outside the gene matches: 6. The CDR3 loop spans 17 amino acids. This CDR3 is CASSQDPSGGAGGELFF. The CDR3 coding sequence is TGCGCCAGCAGCCAAGATCCTAGCGGGGGGGCAGGCGGGGAGCTGTTTTTT.

V is TRBV27 and J is TRBJ2-3, with 7 bases lining up with TRBD1. CDR3 length: 13 amino acids. CDR1 and CDR2 (germline): MNHEY, SMNVEV (reference sequence). V gave up 7 bases and J gave up 4 bases; unmatched junction bases: 5. The CDR3 coding sequence is TGTGCCAGCACCCAGGGGGAATCAGATACGCAGTATTTT. Its translation: CASTQGESDTQYF.

The J gene is TRBJ2-5, the V gene TRBV19; 10 nucleotides agree with TRBD1. Germline values: CDR1 LNHDA, CDR2 SQIVND (reference sequence). The length of the CDR3 is 13 residues. V shed 5 bases and J 9 bases; nucleotides not matched to a gene: 6. Here the CDR3 DNA reads TGTGCCAGTAGTCCCGGGACAGGGGTTTCCCAGTACTTC. The encoded protein is CASSPGTGVSQYF.

The chain combines TRBV10-3 with TRBJ1-2; TRBD1 matches at 9 bases. The CDR3 is 11 residues long. V lost 4 bases, J lost 10 bases, and 1 base stayed unmatched. Germline values: CDR1 ENHRY, CDR2 SYGVKD. In DNA form, the CDR3 reads TGTGCCATCAGTGGGACAGGGGACTACACCTTC. This codes for CAISGTGDYTF.

J is TRBJ2-7 and V is TRBV9; D gene ambiguous. V dropped 2 bases and J dropped 1 base, with 7 bases sitting between them. CDR1 is SGDLS, CDR2 YYNGEE, per germline. The CDR3 has 13 residues. CDR3 region: CASSVSPSYEQYF. CDR3 bases: TGTGCCAGCAGCGTGAGCCCTTCCTACGAGCAGTACTTC.

The gene calls are TRBV15 and TRBJ1-5, with 8 bases aligning to TRBD1. The V gene's germline CDR1 is LNHNV and CDR2 YYDKDF (reference sequence). V lost 0 bases, J lost 7 bases, and 5 bases stayed unmatched. This CDR3 has 15 residues. CDR3 region: CATSRDFTGGQPQHF. CDR3 nucleotide sequence: TGTGCCACCAGCAGAGATTTTACAGGGGGACAGCCCCAGCATTTT. The whole variable domain, filled in from reference TRBV15 and TRBJ1-5, reads DAMVIQNPRYQVTQFGKPVTLSCSQTLNHNVMYWYQQKSSQAPKLLFHYYDKDFNNEADTPDNFQSRRPNTSFCFLDIRSPGLGDTAMYLCATSRDFTGGQPQHFGDGTRLSIL.

This rearrangement joins TRBV4-3 to TRBJ1-1; D unresolved. Germline CDR1 and CDR2: LGHNA and YSLEER. The CDR3 sequence is 15 residues long. V was pared by 1 base and J by 1 base, with 10 bases between. The CDR3 DNA reads as TGCGCCAGCAGCCAAGGGGTTATCTCGAACACTGAAGCTTTCTTT. This sequence encodes CASSQGVISNTEAFF.

The chain uses TRBV4-2 and TRBJ1-3, with D possibly TRBD1 on 6 matching bases. Trimming cost V 3 bases and J 0 bases, with 9 bases left between them. CDR1 LGHNA and CDR2 YNFKEQ come from the germline V gene. There are 15 residues in the CDR3. CDR3 amino acids: CASSQDSASGNTIYF. The CDR3 coding sequence is TGTGCCAGCAGCCAGGACAGTGCCTCTGGAAACACCATATATTTT.

The rearrangement uses TRBV5-5 and TRBJ2-7; a weak D match, TRBD2 (6 bases). CDR3 length: 15 amino acids. Germline lookup yields CDR1 SGHKS and CDR2 YYEKEE (reference sequence). Trimming cost V 0 bases and J 6 bases, with 16 bases left between them. CDR3 DNA: TGTGCCAGCAGCTTGGAGCCTAGCGTCCTCGGCGAGCAGTACTTC. Translating gives CASSLEPSVLGEQYF.

This rearrangement joins TRBV27 to TRBJ2-7; TRBD1 agrees at 10 bases. The V segment lost 6 bases and the J segment 3 bases; nucleotides outside the gene matches: 5. Germline lookup yields CDR1 MNHEY and CDR2 SMNVEV (reference sequence). The CDR3 runs 14 residues. The CDR3 loop reads CASSPGDRGYEQYF. The CDR3 nucleotides read TGTGCCAGCAGCCCTGGGGACAGGGGCTACGAGCAGTACTTC.

The chain uses TRBV4-3 and TRBJ2-1; the match to TRBD2 covers 8 bases. The CDR3 is 14 residues long. CDR1 and CDR2 from the germline V gene are LGHNA and YSLEER. With 3 bases clipped from V and 5 bases from J, the junction kept 3 bases outside the gene matches. The CDR3 loop reads CASSQYSGDNEQFF. The DNA of the CDR3 is TGCGCCAGCAGCCAGTATAGCGGGGACAATGAGCAGTTCTTC.

This clone has more than one count but fewer than ten. The chain combines TRBV10-1 with TRBJ1-1, with unresolved D. Trimming shortened V by 7 bases and J by 4 bases, and 13 bases separated the two germline ends. The germline V gene has CDR1 WNHNN and CDR2 SYGVQD (reference sequence). The CDR3 length is 13 residues. This CDR3 reads CASNSKRATEAFF. Here the CDR3 DNA reads TGCGCCAGCAATTCTAAACGGGCCACTGAAGCTTTCTTT.

The gene calls are TRBV5-4 and TRBJ1-1, with 9 positions matching TRBD1. From germline, CDR1 is SGHNT and CDR2 YYREEE (reference sequence). V lost 0 bases to trimming and J lost 4 bases; unmatched junction nucleotides: 7. This CDR3 has 16 residues. For the CDR3, the DNA is TGTGCCAGCAGCTTGGGTCGGGGGGACAGGGTCACTGAAGCTTTCTTT. Translated: CASSLGRGDRVTEAFF. Supplemented by reference TRBV5-4 and TRBJ1-1, the full variable domain reads ETGVTQSPTHLIKTRGQQVTLRCSSQSGHNTVSWYQQALGQGPQFIFQYYREEENGRGNFPPRFSGLQFPNYSSELNVNALELDDSALYLCASSLGRGDRVTEAFFGQGTRLTVV.

This chain joins TRBV10-2 and TRBJ2-2; 10 bases fit TRBD1. There are 16 residues in the CDR3. Germline CDR1 reads WSHSY; CDR2 reads SAAADI. With 6 bases clipped from V and 6 bases from J, the junction kept 10 bases outside the gene matches. Written as DNA, the CDR3 is TGCGCCAGCAGACCGGGACAGGGGATATATCCCGGGGAGCTGTTTTTT. This sequence encodes CASRPGQGIYPGELFF.